The clone carrying this T cell receptor (beta chain) is a singleton in its sample. Its specificity is unknown. This CDR3 is 12 amino acids long. Germline V gene sequence: CDR1 SGHRS, CDR2 YFSETQ. Trimming stripped 5 bases from V and 2 bases from J, with 8 bases between. Whole blood, roughly 2.5 ml, came from adult healthy volunteers. The library had UMIs added by 3' ligation of an oligonucleotide to TCR cDNA. Input was roughly 1 to 1,100 ng of DNase-treated total RNA without cell sorting. This specimen belongs to a study of naive and memory T cell subsets. Whole-study findings and limits: This RNA-based method may be sensitive to activation-related transcript changes.

For blood and skin samples, reverse transcription used TCR alpha and beta constant primers. Amplification of ligated cDNA took four PCR rounds with SP2 and nested alpha and beta constant primers. Each CDR3 protein gets one entry after TCRdb re-called the 5' RACE reads with MiXCR. The repertoire holds tens of thousands of distinct CDR3 sequences, with roughly 25% as singletons. The chain carries TRBV5-1 and TRBJ2-7; the D gene is possibly TRBD1 (6 bases). The clonotype was recovered from a female donor in good health. The CDR3 loop is CASRDRAYEQYF. CDR3 DNA: TGCGCCAGCAGGGACAGAGCCTACGAGCAGTACTTC.